This T cell receptor beta chain appears in the sequencing data of a study of blood T cell repertoires in COVID-19. Background on the study: Material from acute and convalescent COVID-19 was sourced from the United States, Italy and Spain. Nucleic acid was either cDNA or gDNA, and it came from T cells, B-cell-depleted T cells, or PBMCs.

Under the authors' procedure: Counts of nucleated cells, estimated from reference gene primer amplification, were obtained. The protocol was immunoSEQ multiplex PCR, while the TCRdb copy is restricted to in-frame clones and leaves out a portion. Clone size and V and J calls were adopted from that table, with D and trimming inferred from the DNA. This table has fewer than 350,000 clones, around 87% appearing once. The germline CDR1 and CDR2 sequences are SGHNT and YYREEE (reference sequence). Trimming removed 4 bases from V and 8 bases from J, with 15 bases in between. The CDR3 has 14 amino acids. Source material: peripheral blood. The chain couples TRBV5-4 to TRBJ2-2, with D possibly being TRBD1 (6 bases). This TCR was recovered from a young woman who had recovered from COVID-19. The CDR3 nucleotides read TGTGCCAGCAGCCGGGACACGGCCGCTGGGGAGCTGTTTTTT. Its protein is CASSRDTAAGELFF.